This T cell receptor (beta chain) was documented in a study of response to subunit inactivated influenza vaccine. Study results and limitations: Few additional T cells are recruited per seasonal influenza vaccination, authors suggested.

TCRdb recomputed calls from the RT-PCR reads with MiXCR, one row per CDR3 protein. This table has some 640,000 distinct CDR3 sequences, around 14% appearing once. Germline CDR1 reads LGHNA; CDR2 reads YSLEER. After removal of 5 bases from V and 10 bases from J, the junction contained 15 bases not matched to a gene. This CDR3 region has 15 residues. About this clonotype itself: Its specificity is unknown.

The sequences come from PBMCs from blood, collected around 15 days before vaccination. The chain links TRBV4-3 to TRBJ2-3; TRBD2 matches 7 bases. This receptor was obtained from a man in his fifties who received an inactivated influenza vaccine. The CDR3 here is CASSVDVRGTWAQYF. The CDR3 DNA reads as TGCGCCAGCAGCGTAGATGTGCGGGGGACTTGGGCGCAGTATTTT.